This entry lists 22 T cell receptor beta chains sequenced from one sample in a study of blood T cell repertoires in COVID-19 (dated by TCRdb to 2018 to 2021). Library generation was performed with the immunoSEQ multiplex PCR assay. In TCRdb, the immuneACCESS table is reduced to in-frame sequences with V and J assigned. These tables do not hold every clone; where another copy was compared, an unresolved V gene accounts for under half, and the others remain unexplained. The sample records more than 65,000 clones, 75% to 80% of which are singletons. The biggest ten clones account for over 45% of the sample. Sample: peripheral blood. The origin of the receptors is a human donor in a cohort sampled during active COVID-19.

This chain connects TRBV10-2 to TRBJ1-4; TRBD1 aligns across 7 bases. This CDR3 comprises 16 residues. Germline CDR1 WSHSY, CDR2 SAAADI. J gave up 0 bases and V 4 bases, and 5 bases lay outside the gene matches. The CDR3 is CASSGPGTATNEKLFF. CDR3 sequence (DNA): TGCGCCAGCAGTGGCCCCGGGACAGCAACTAATGAAAAACTGTTTTTT.

The genes are TRBV27 and TRBJ2-2, with 9 bases matching TRBD1. The CDR3 contains 14 residues. Germline CDR1 and CDR2: MNHEY and SMNVEV (reference sequence). V shed 8 bases and J 7 bases; nucleotides not matched to a gene: 8. Here the CDR3 DNA reads TGTGCCAGCCAGGGACAGGGAGGGATCGGGGAGCTGTTTTTT. It is translated as CASQGQGGIGELFF.

The genes are TRBV3-1 (or the pseudogene TRBV3-2) and TRBJ1-1, with D unresolved. The germline gives CDR1 LGHDT, CDR2 YNNKEL (reference sequence). The length of the CDR3 is 13 residues. Trimming left V 3 bases short and J 1 base short, with 6 bases between. CDR3 residues: CASSQYRNTEAFF. The CDR3 nucleotides read TGTGCCAGCAGCCAGTATCGGAACACTGAAGCTTTCTTT.

The genes are TRBV5-1 and TRBJ2-2, with TRBD2 matching over 7 bases. The V and J ends lost 0 bases and 2 bases, in that order; junction bases with no gene match: 7. CDR3 size: 17 residues. The germline gives CDR1 SGHRS, CDR2 YFSETQ. The CDR3 spells CASSLELATSNTGELFF. In DNA form, the CDR3 reads TGCGCCAGCAGCTTGGAATTAGCGACTAGCAACACCGGGGAGCTGTTTTTT.

The rearrangement links TRBV5-4 to TRBJ2-7; weak D call: TRBD2 (7 bases). CDR3 length equals 17 residues. The germline V gene has CDR1 SGHNT and CDR2 YYREEE (reference sequence). Trimming cost V 0 bases and J 0 bases, with 16 bases left between them. CDR3 region: CASSLGGRRERSYEQYF. Here the CDR3 DNA reads TGTGCCAGCAGCTTGGGGGGGCGGCGGGAGCGCTCCTACGAGCAGTACTTC.

The chain carries TRBV28 and TRBJ1-1; 7 nucleotides agree with TRBD1. This CDR3 is built from 16 residues. J was trimmed by 1 base and V by 7 bases; bases with no gene match: 12. The germline V gene has CDR1 MDHEN and CDR2 SYDVKM. The CDR3 sequence is CASMIATGFGNTEAFF. The DNA of the CDR3 is TGTGCCAGCATGATTGCGACAGGGTTTGGGAACACTGAAGCTTTCTTT.

The chain has TRBV20-1 and TRBJ1-6; TRBD1 matches at 9 bases. The CDR3 sequence is 14 residues long. The germline CDR1 and CDR2 sequences are DFQATT and SNEGSKA (reference sequence). V lost 3 bases to trimming and J lost 9 bases; unmatched junction nucleotides: 6. The CDR3 DNA sequence: TGCAGTGCTAGTCTAACAGGGGGCTCTTCACCCCTCCACTTT. This encodes CSASLTGGSSPLHF.

The chain links TRBV6-1 to TRBJ2-3, with D possibly matching TRBD1 (6 bases). This CDR3 contains 15 residues. V dropped 1 base and J dropped 6 bases, with 14 bases sitting between them. The V gene's germline CDR1 is MNHNS and CDR2 SASEGT. CDR3 coding DNA: TGTGCCAGCAGTGAAGTAGGCAGGGGCCAGGATACGCAGTATTTT. Translating it yields CASSEVGRGQDTQYF.

The V call is TRBV5-1, the J call TRBJ2-1, with 10 bases that match TRBD2. The V gene end was trimmed by 4 bases and the J gene end by 8 bases; junction bases not matched to a gene: 9. Germline lookup yields CDR1 SGHRS and CDR2 YFSETQ. The CDR3 totals 15 residues. For the CDR3, the DNA is TGCGCCAGCAGCCCGACACTAGCGGGGATCGATGAGCAGTTCTTC. It encodes CASSPTLAGIDEQFF.

The chain links TRBV19 to TRBJ2-1; TRBD2 matches 11 bases. The CDR3 sequence is 16 residues long. The junction had 7 bases not matched to a gene; V was cut back by 4 bases and J by 5 bases. Germline V gives CDR1 LNHDA, CDR2 SQIVND (reference sequence). Here the CDR3 reads CASSTPPGLADNEQFF. The DNA of the CDR3 is TGTGCCAGTAGTACTCCACCGGGACTAGCGGACAATGAGCAGTTCTTC.

This chain joins TRBV18 and TRBJ1-6; maybe TRBD1 (6 bases). V lost 1 base and J 6 bases, leaving 13 bases between the germline ends. CDR1 and CDR2 (germline): KGHSH, LQKENI. This CDR3 spans 16 amino acids. CDR3 sequence (DNA): TGTGCCAGCTCACCACGCCGGGGGGCGAGTAATTCACCCCTCCACTTT. Amino acid sequence: CASSPRRGASNSPLHF.

This chain links TRBV7-9 with TRBJ1-6; possibly TRBD1 for D (5 bases). V shed 8 bases and J shed 9 bases, with 14 bases lying between them. This CDR3 has 13 residues. Germline CDR1 reads SEHNR; CDR2 reads FQNEAQ (reference sequence). In DNA form, the CDR3 reads TGTGCCAGCGCCCTCAGGGAGGGTTCACCCCTCCACTTT. It yields the protein CASALREGSPLHF.

The chain has TRBV28 and TRBJ2-6, with a weak D call TRBD1 (5 bases). The CDR3 covers 17 residues. Germline V gives CDR1 MDHEN, CDR2 SYDVKM. V dropped 5 bases and J dropped 0 bases, with 14 bases sitting between them. CDR3 loop: CASSLWGTGSGANVLTF. Here the CDR3 DNA reads TGTGCCAGCAGTCTGTGGGGCACTGGCTCTGGGGCCAACGTCCTGACTTTC.

CDR3 residues: CASWTSGIFNNEQFF. In DNA form, the CDR3 reads TGTGCCAGCTGGACTAGCGGGATATTCAACAATGAGCAGTTCTTC. This chain links TRBV6-5 with TRBJ2-1; 12 bases fit TRBD2. This CDR3 contains 15 residues. The V and J ends lost 8 bases and 5 bases, in that order; junction bases with no gene match: 7. Per germline, CDR1 MNHEY and CDR2 SVGAGI.

This clone occurred many times. The J gene is TRBJ2-3, the V gene TRBV9; 11 nucleotides match TRBD2. Germline CDR1 is SGDLS and CDR2 is YYNGEE. The CDR3 has 16 amino acids. Germline trimming cut 2 bases from V and 7 bases from J; bases unmatched to any gene: 9. CDR3 DNA: TGTGCCAGCAGCGTCGGATATAGCGGGGGGGAAAATACGCAGTATTTT. This translates into CASSVGYSGGENTQYF.

The V call is TRBV5-1, the J call TRBJ1-1; TRBD1 might be the D (5 bases). The CDR3 length is 13 residues. The germline V gene encodes CDR1 SGHRS and CDR2 YFSETQ. Trimming took off 3 bases at V and 3 bases at J, with 9 bases between the two ends. The CDR3 DNA sequence: TGCGCCAGCAGCTCACAGGTTGACACTGAAGCTTTCTTT. Its protein product is CASSSQVDTEAFF.

This chain uses TRBV7-2 with TRBJ2-2; D may be TRBD1 (5 bases). Looked up from germline, CDR1 is SGHTA and CDR2 is FQGNSA. The CDR3 is 13 amino acids. The V and J ends lost 5 bases and 6 bases respectively, with 10 bases between them. In DNA, the CDR3 is TGTGCCAGCAGCCTGGGGCCGCCCGGGGAGCTGTTTTTT. It specifies CASSLGPPGELFF.

The J gene is TRBJ2-5, the V gene TRBV24-1, with TRBD1 identical over 10 bases. Germline V gene lookup returns CDR1 KGHDR and CDR2 SFDVKD. With 1 base clipped from V and 5 bases from J, the junction kept 3 bases outside the gene matches. The CDR3 covers 15 residues. CDR3 protein: CATSDFGQGVETQYF. The CDR3 nucleotides read TGTGCCACCAGTGATTTTGGACAGGGGGTGGAGACCCAGTACTTC.

This chain joins TRBV12-3 or TRBV12-4 and TRBJ1-5; D uncertain. The V end lost 5 bases, the J end lost 1 base, and 6 bases lay between the germline ends. The CDR3 loop spans 13 amino acids. CDR3 amino acids: CASSDWSNQPQHF. The CDR3 DNA reads TGTGCCAGCAGTGACTGGAGCAATCAGCCCCAGCATTTT.

The chain employs TRBV21-1 and TRBJ2-3; the D call in the table, TRBD2, was not verified against the DNA. TRBV21-1 has pseudogene status. The CDR3 is made up of 14 amino acids. CDR3 protein: CASNLRGGTDTQYF. The DNA of the CDR3 is TGTGCCAGCAATTTAAGGGGGGGGACAGATACGCAGTATTTT.

Of note for this clone: The same CDR3 is also encoded by other DNA sequences in this sample. CDR3 loop: CASSEQENTEAFF. The CDR3, as DNA: TGTGCCAGCAGCGAACAGGAGAACACTGAAGCTTTCTTT. This chain links TRBV6-4 with TRBJ1-1; tentatively, D is TRBD1 (5 bases). Germline V gene sequence: CDR1 MRHNA, CDR2 SNTAGT. The V end lost 6 bases, the J end lost 1 base, and 9 bases lay between the germline ends. The CDR3 covers 13 residues.

The chain carries TRBV18 and TRBJ2-1, with TRBD1 matching over 9 bases. V lost 6 bases, J lost 4 bases, and 10 bases stayed unmatched. The CDR3 runs to 16 residues. Germline assignment: CDR1 KGHSH and CDR2 LQKENI. In nucleotides, the CDR3 is TGTGCCAGCTCCCCGTCCCGGACAGGGGCTTACAATGAGCAGTTCTTC. Translation: CASSPSRTGAYNEQFF.